This T cell receptor beta chain was documented in a study of cytomegalovirus exposure and HLA in healthy donors. Overall study findings and caveats: Researchers reported in a later analysis that common viral pathogens appeared linked to several top clusters.

PCR primers comprised 60 Vbeta and 13 Jbeta primers. Sequencing was performed with immunoSEQ multiplex PCR; in TCRdb, only in-frame clones are kept and a portion is missing. The sample has around 140,000 clones, approximately 85% seen once. Germline CDR1 reads SGHTA; CDR2 reads FQGNSA. V lost 3 bases and J 8 bases, leaving 13 bases between the germline ends. The CDR3 contains 13 residues. These donors counted as nominally healthy when sampled, but unrecorded immune exposures were likely. As concerns this clone: Its antigen is not known.

This TCR was recovered from a woman in her fifties or sixties in good health and CMV-seropositive. This sequence joins TRBV7-2 and TRBJ1-1; D may be TRBD1 (5 bases). The sample was PBMCs. The DNA for the CDR3 is TGTGCCAGCAGCTTCGCCAGGGCCGAAGAAGCTTTCTTT. Its translation: CASSFARAEEAFF.